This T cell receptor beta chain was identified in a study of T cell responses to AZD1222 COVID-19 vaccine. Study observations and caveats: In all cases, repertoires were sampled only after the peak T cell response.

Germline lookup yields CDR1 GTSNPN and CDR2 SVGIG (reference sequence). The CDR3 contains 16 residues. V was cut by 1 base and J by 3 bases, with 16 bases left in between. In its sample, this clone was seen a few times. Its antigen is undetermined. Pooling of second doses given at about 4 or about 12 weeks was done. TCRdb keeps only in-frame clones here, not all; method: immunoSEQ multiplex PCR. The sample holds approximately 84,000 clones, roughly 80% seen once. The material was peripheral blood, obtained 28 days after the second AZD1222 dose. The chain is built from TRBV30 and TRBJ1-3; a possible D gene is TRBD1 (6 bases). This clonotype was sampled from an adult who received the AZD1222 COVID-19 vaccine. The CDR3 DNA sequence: TGTGCCTGGAGTGGATCGCTGGGACACAATGGAAACACCATATATTTT. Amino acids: CAWSGSLGHNGNTIYF.